The 32 T cell receptor beta chains below were found in one sample sequenced in a study of blood T cell repertoires in COVID-19. Repertoires were generated with immunoSEQ multiplex PCR, while TCRdb's copy carries only in-frame clones and drops some. The sample has roughly 350,000 clones; around 89% are singletons. Source material: peripheral blood. These receptors were collected from a woman aged 50 to 60 with active or convalescent COVID-19.

V usage is TRBV6-2 or TRBV6-3 and J usage is TRBJ2-7, with 9 bases fitting TRBD1. The CDR3 is 15 residues long. The trim removed 2 bases at V and 5 bases at J, leaving 7 bases unmatched. CDR1 and CDR2 from the germline V gene are MNHEY and SVGEGT. The CDR3 sequence: CASSYGGQGNNEQYF. CDR3 DNA sequence: TGTGCCAGCAGTTACGGGGGACAGGGAAACAACGAGCAGTACTTC.

V usage is TRBV2 and J usage is TRBJ1-4, with D tentatively TRBD1 (6 bases). This CDR3 spans 12 amino acids. Germline CDR1 is SNHLY and CDR2 is FYNNEI. Trimming stripped 6 bases from V and 8 bases from J, with 10 bases between. The DNA of the CDR3 is TGTGCCAGCAGACAGGGAGGGGAAAAACTGTTTTTT. Protein sequence: CASRQGGEKLFF.

This CDR3 reads CASSPSSGRSGELFF. In nucleotides, the CDR3 is TGTGCCAGCAGCCCCTCCAGCGGGAGATCCGGGGAGCTGTTTTTT. V is TRBV28 and J is TRBJ2-2; TRBD2 agrees at 8 bases. This CDR3 comprises 15 residues. The V segment lost 6 bases and the J segment 6 bases; nucleotides outside the gene matches: 9. Looked up from germline, CDR1 is MDHEN and CDR2 is SYDVKM.

The chain is built from TRBV6-2 or TRBV6-3 and TRBJ1-1; tentative D call: TRBD1 (5 bases). Germline V gene data show CDR1 as MNHEY and CDR2 as SVGEGT. With 4 bases removed from V and 0 bases from J, the gap between germline ends came to 9 bases. This CDR3 spans 14 amino acids. The CDR3 spells CASSFATVNTEAFF. In DNA, the CDR3 is TGTGCCAGCAGTTTCGCGACAGTGAACACTGAAGCTTTCTTT.

This chain uses TRBV27 with TRBJ1-1; D is perhaps TRBD1 (6 bases). V was clipped by 3 bases and J by 1 base, with 21 bases between them. This CDR3 contains 18 residues. Germline loops: CDR1 MNHEY, CDR2 SMNVEV (reference sequence). CDR3 bases: TGTGCCAGCAGTTTGCGCCCCATAGGGGGGGGGAAGAACACTGAAGCTTTCTTT. Translation gives CASSLRPIGGGKNTEAFF.

CDR3 DNA: TGTGCCAGCAGTCCTCCTGGCCCCACCATCTACACCGGGGAGCTGTTTTTT. It translates to CASSPPGPTIYTGELFF. The V gene is TRBV6-6, the J gene TRBJ2-2, with unresolved D. V lost 5 bases and J 3 bases, leaving 19 bases between the germline ends. Germline V gene lookup returns CDR1 MNHNY and CDR2 SVGAGI (reference sequence). CDR3 size: 17 residues.

The V and J genes are TRBV12-3 or TRBV12-4 and TRBJ2-2; possible D gene TRBD1, 6 bases. V lost 4 bases and J lost 14, with 14 bases in between. The CDR3 totals 12 residues. The CDR3 DNA is TGTGCCAGCAGTTCCATTTTAGGGGGACTGTTTTTT. It specifies CASSSILGGLFF.

The gene calls are TRBV6-6 and TRBJ1-2, with D uncertain. Trimming stripped 2 bases from V and 2 bases from J, with 9 bases between. Germline CDR1 MNHNY, CDR2 SVGAGI (reference sequence). CDR3 length: 14 residues. DNA of the CDR3: TGTGCCAGCAGTTACGATGCGCGGAACTATGGCTACACCTTC. Translating it yields CASSYDARNYGYTF.

In nucleotides, the CDR3 is TGTGCCAGCAGTTACTCGGCTAGCGGGAGGCGTGAGCAGTACTTC. Its translation is CASSYSASGRREQYF. This rearrangement joins TRBV6-5 to TRBJ2-7, with TRBD2 matching over 11 bases. Germline V gene lookup returns CDR1 MNHEY and CDR2 SVGAGI. Losses at the gene ends were 0 bases for V and 7 bases for J; bases not matched to a gene: 5. The CDR3 has 15 amino acids.

This clone has more than one count but fewer than ten. The chain uses TRBV18 and TRBJ1-2; D may be TRBD1 (6 bases). CDR3 length: 16 residues. CDR1 KGHSH and CDR2 LQKENI come from the germline V gene. Trimming shortened V by 2 bases and J by 0 bases, and 13 bases separated the two germline ends. CDR3 sequence reads: CASSPIQGTANYGYTF. CDR3 DNA sequence: TGTGCCAGCTCACCAATACAGGGAACGGCTAACTATGGCTACACCTTC. Looking up the rest from reference TRBV18 and TRBJ1-2 gives the full variable domain: NAGVMQNPRHLVRRRGQEARLRCSPMKGHSHVYWYRQLPEEGLKFMVYLQKENIIDESGMPKERFSAEFPKEGPSILRIQQVVRGDSAAYFCASSPIQGTANYGYTFGSGTRLTVV.

This clone was picked up one time. This rearrangement joins TRBV29-1 to TRBJ2-2; no definite D call. This CDR3 spans 16 amino acids. CDR1 and CDR2 from the germline V gene are SQVTM and ANQGSEA. The V end lost 4 bases, the J end lost 0 bases, and 15 bases lay between the germline ends. In DNA, the CDR3 is TGCAGCGTTGTTTTCCGGCGGTTCGCGAACACCGGGGAGCTGTTTTTT. It codes for CSVVFRRFANTGELFF.

This sequence joins TRBV20-1 and TRBJ1-3; the D is unclear. The CDR3 runs 15 residues. Trimming shortened V by 3 bases and J by 0 bases, and 12 bases separated the two germline ends. Germline V gene lookup returns CDR1 DFQATT and CDR2 SNEGSKA (reference sequence). The CDR3 sequence: CSASSGDYSGNTIYF. The CDR3 DNA reads TGCAGTGCTAGTAGTGGAGATTACTCTGGAAACACCATATATTTT.

The genes are TRBV28 and TRBJ1-5; 8 nucleotides align to TRBD1. The CDR3 loop spans 15 amino acids. Germline trimming cut 6 bases from V and 3 bases from J; bases unmatched to any gene: 7. Germline V gene sequence: CDR1 MDHEN, CDR2 SYDVKM. CDR3 residues: CASRLTGGDNQPQHF. The CDR3 DNA sequence: TGTGCCAGCAGGTTAACAGGGGGAGACAATCAGCCCCAGCATTTT.

The V and J genes are TRBV4-1 and TRBJ1-5; perhaps TRBD1 as D (5 bases). The CDR3 has 16 residues. The V gene lost 1 base and the J gene lost 0 bases, with 10 bases spanning the gap. Per germline, CDR1 MGHRA and CDR2 YSYEKL. Here the CDR3 DNA reads TGCGCCAGCAGCCAAGTCGGGGGGTATAGCAATCAGCCCCAGCATTTT. Its protein is CASSQVGGYSNQPQHF.

The V gene is TRBV4-1, the J gene TRBJ1-6; no clear D gene. Germline CDR1 is MGHRA and CDR2 is YSYEKL. This CDR3 region has 15 residues. V lost 0 bases, J lost 7 bases, and 10 bases lay in between. The CDR3 sequence is CASSQDPGGNSPLHF. The CDR3 DNA sequence: TGCGCCAGCAGCCAAGACCCAGGAGGGAATTCACCCCTCCACTTT.

This sequence joins TRBV12-3 or TRBV12-4 and TRBJ2-7; 9 bases map to TRBD2. The V segment lost 6 bases and the J segment 6 bases; nucleotides outside the gene matches: 6. This CDR3 region has 13 residues. The CDR3 spells CASSRGLASEQYF. The CDR3 DNA sequence: TGTGCCAGCAGCCGAGGACTAGCGTCCGAGCAGTACTTC.

The V call is TRBV24-1, the J call TRBJ1-4; 9 positions match TRBD1. The CDR3 is 15 residues long. Germline V CDR1 and CDR2: KGHDR, SFDVKD. The V gene end was trimmed by 1 base and the J gene end by 9 bases; junction bases not matched to a gene: 5. The CDR3 DNA follows: TGTGCCACCAGTGATTTAGGGGACAGGGTTAAAAAACTGTTTTTT. This encodes CATSDLGDRVKKLFF.

CDR3 nucleotide sequence: TGTGCCAGCAGTTACTCCCTAGCGGAGACGAACAATGAGCAGTTCTTC. Translating gives CASSYSLAETNNEQFF. This chain uses TRBV6-2 or TRBV6-3 with TRBJ2-1; 7 bases fit TRBD2. Germline assignment: CDR1 MNHEY and CDR2 SVGEGT. The CDR3 sequence is 16 residues long. The junction had 7 bases not matched to a gene; V was cut back by 0 bases and J by 5 bases.

This chain joins TRBV2 and TRBJ1-1, with D maybe TRBD1 (6 bases). The CDR3 loop spans 14 amino acids. Looked up from germline, CDR1 is SNHLY and CDR2 is FYNNEI. Trimming removed 4 bases from V and 4 bases from J, with 13 bases in between. CDR3 bases: TGTGCCAGCAGTGGGCTGGGGGCCGCCACTGAAGCTTTCTTT. This codes for CASSGLGAATEAFF. The whole variable domain, filled in from reference TRBV2 and TRBJ1-1, reads EPEVTQTPSHQVTQMGQEVILRCVPISNHLYFYWYRQILGQKVEFLVSFYNNEISEKSEIFDDQFSVERPDGSNFTLKIRSTKLEDSAMYFCASSGLGAATEAFFGQGTRLTVV.

This clone was seen just once. The chain employs TRBV6-5 and TRBJ2-1; 11 bases match TRBD2. V trimming: 9 bases; J trimming: 11 bases; junction bases outside the gene matches: 9. The CDR3 length is 13 residues. The germline V gene encodes CDR1 MNHEY and CDR2 SVGAGI. This CDR3 reads CASSSVAGGKQFF. In DNA, the CDR3 is TGTGCCAGTTCGTCAGTAGCGGGAGGGAAGCAGTTCTTC.

The chain combines TRBV25-1 with TRBJ1-5, with a tentative D call TRBD1 (5 bases). The germline V gene encodes CDR1 MGHDK and CDR2 SYGVNS. The V end was cut by 2 bases, the J end by 5 bases, with 10 bases between. The CDR3 is made up of 14 amino acids. The CDR3 here is CASSETGYYQPQHF. CDR3 DNA: TGTGCCAGCAGTGAAACAGGTTACTATCAGCCCCAGCATTTT.

The chain employs TRBV5-1 and TRBJ2-3; 11 bases align to TRBD1. Germline V CDR1 and CDR2: SGHRS, YFSETQ. The length of the CDR3 is 14 residues. Germline trimming cut 5 bases from V and 4 bases from J; bases unmatched to any gene: 3. The CDR3 is CASRKGQGADTQYF. In DNA, the CDR3 is TGCGCCAGCAGAAAGGGACAGGGGGCAGATACGCAGTATTTT.

The chain joins TRBV27 to TRBJ2-7, with a possible D match to TRBD2 (6 bases). CDR3 length: 13 amino acids. Germline assignment: CDR1 MNHEY and CDR2 SMNVEV (reference sequence). Trimming cost V 3 bases and J 3 bases, with 9 bases left between them. Here the CDR3 reads CASSFGGNYEQYF. The DNA for the CDR3 is TGTGCCAGCAGTTTTGGGGGGAACTACGAGCAGTACTTC.

The V and J genes are TRBV9 and TRBJ2-1; D is possibly TRBD2 (5 bases). Trimming cost V 4 bases and J 8 bases, with 13 bases left between them. This CDR3 is built from 13 residues. Germline assignment: CDR1 SGDLS and CDR2 YYNGEE. CDR3 coding DNA: TGTGCCAGCAGCCGCCTCCCCGGGGATGAGCAGTTCTTC. Amino acids: CASSRLPGDEQFF. The full variable domain, in which reference TRBV9 and TRBJ2-1 provide the parts outside the CDR3, is DSGVTQTPKHLITATGQRVTLRCSPRSGDLSVYWYQQSLDQGLQFLIQYYNGEERAKGNILERFSAQQFPDLHSELNLSSLELGDSALYFCASSRLPGDEQFFGPGTRLTVL.

The CDR3 reads CASSPVSGGQMLSGANVLTF. The CDR3 DNA is TGTGCCAGCAGCCCGGTGTCTGGGGGACAGATGCTCTCTGGGGCCAACGTCCTGACTTTC. The rearrangement uses TRBV4-2 and TRBJ2-6, with 7 bases identical to TRBD1. CDR1 and CDR2 from the germline V gene are LGHNA and YNFKEQ. The CDR3 is made up of 20 amino acids. J gave up 0 bases and V 4 bases, and 15 bases lay outside the gene matches.

This rearrangement joins TRBV5-1 to TRBJ2-2, with 10 bases matching TRBD1. Germline V gene lookup returns CDR1 SGHRS and CDR2 YFSETQ. Trimming took 2 bases from V and 3 from J; bases not matched to a gene: 10. This CDR3 comprises 18 residues. For the CDR3, the DNA is TGCGCCAGCAGCTTACCCCCGGGACAGGGGAGGGACACCGGGGAGCTGTTTTTT. This codes for CASSLPPGQGRDTGELFF.

This clone was recorded only once. The chain couples TRBV10-3 to TRBJ2-2; D unresolved. Germline CDR1 reads ENHRY; CDR2 reads SYGVKD. CDR3 length: 13 residues. V lost 10 bases to trimming and J lost 7 bases, with 16 bases between them. The CDR3 loop is CATHPPSSGELFF. The CDR3 region has the DNA TGTGCCACCCACCCTCCAAGTAGCGGGGAGCTGTTTTTT.

The CDR3 nucleotides read TGTGCCAGCAGCGTAGGGGCAGCTCTCTATGGCTACACCTTC. Translated, it gives CASSVGAALYGYTF. V gene TRBV9 combines with J gene TRBJ1-2; no clear D gene. The germline gives CDR1 SGDLS, CDR2 YYNGEE. The length of the CDR3 is 14 residues. V lost 0 bases to trimming and J lost 4 bases, with 10 bases between them.

This rearrangement joins TRBV3-1 (or the pseudogene TRBV3-2) to TRBJ1-2; D remains ambiguous. The length of the CDR3 is 15 residues. Germline V lookup: CDR1 LGHDT, CDR2 YNNKEL (reference sequence). V dropped 0 bases and J dropped 7 bases, with 15 bases sitting between them. Here the CDR3 DNA reads TGTGCCAGCAGCCAAGATGGACCTCTAACTAGTGGCTACACCTTC. Amino acid sequence: CASSQDGPLTSGYTF.

The chain combines TRBV6-5 with TRBJ2-7, with 8 bases identical to TRBD1. V dropped 5 bases and J dropped 4; count of bases not matched to a gene: 1. Germline CDR1 is MNHEY and CDR2 is SVGAGI. The CDR3 covers 12 residues. The CDR3 sequence: CASSRDRYEQYF. DNA for the CDR3: TGTGCCAGCAGTAGGGACAGGTACGAGCAGTACTTC.

There are many counts of this clone. The chain combines TRBV30 with TRBJ2-4, with D possibly TRBD1 on 6 matching bases. CDR1 is GTSNPN and CDR2 is SVGIG in the germline V gene (reference sequence). CDR3 size: 18 residues. V was cut by 2 bases and J by 0 bases, with 20 bases left in between. CDR3 bases: TGTGCCTGGAGTATCCCCGGACTCAGGGGCCTAGCCAAAAACATTCAGTACTTC. Protein: CAWSIPGLRGLAKNIQYF.

The chain carries TRBV20-1 and TRBJ2-7; 10 positions match TRBD2. Germline V gives CDR1 DFQATT, CDR2 SNEGSKA (reference sequence). V lost 3 bases and J lost 0; bases outside the gene matches: 5. CDR3 size: 15 residues. In DNA, the CDR3 is TGCAGTGCTAGTCGGCTAGCGGGAGACTCCTACGAGCAGTACTTC. Translation: CSASRLAGDSYEQYF.